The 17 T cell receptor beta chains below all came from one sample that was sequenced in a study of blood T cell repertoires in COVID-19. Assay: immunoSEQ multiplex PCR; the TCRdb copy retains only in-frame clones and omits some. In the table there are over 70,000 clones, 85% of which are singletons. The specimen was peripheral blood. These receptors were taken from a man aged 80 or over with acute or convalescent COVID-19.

DNA for the CDR3: TGTGCCTGGAGTGGGAGCCGGGGGATAGGCACTGAAGCTTTCTTT. Amino acid sequence: CAWSGSRGIGTEAFF. The chain carries TRBV30 and TRBJ1-1; tentatively, D is TRBD1 (5 bases). The CDR3 has 15 residues. Per germline, CDR1 GTSNPN and CDR2 SVGIG (reference sequence). Trimming shortened V by 1 base and J by 4 bases, and 16 bases separated the two germline ends.

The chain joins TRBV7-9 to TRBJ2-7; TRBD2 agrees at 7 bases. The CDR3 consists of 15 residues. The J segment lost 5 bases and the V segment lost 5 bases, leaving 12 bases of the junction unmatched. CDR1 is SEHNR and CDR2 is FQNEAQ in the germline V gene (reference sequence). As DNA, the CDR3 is TGTGCCAGCAGCCTACTTACGGGAGGTACCGACGAGCAGTACTTC. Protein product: CASSLLTGGTDEQYF.

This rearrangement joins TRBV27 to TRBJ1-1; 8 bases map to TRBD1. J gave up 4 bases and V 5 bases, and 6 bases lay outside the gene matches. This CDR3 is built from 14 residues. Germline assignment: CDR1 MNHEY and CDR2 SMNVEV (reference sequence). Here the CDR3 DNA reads TGTGCCAGCAGTAGGACAGGGTGGGGCACTGAAGCTTTCTTT. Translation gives CASSRTGWGTEAFF.

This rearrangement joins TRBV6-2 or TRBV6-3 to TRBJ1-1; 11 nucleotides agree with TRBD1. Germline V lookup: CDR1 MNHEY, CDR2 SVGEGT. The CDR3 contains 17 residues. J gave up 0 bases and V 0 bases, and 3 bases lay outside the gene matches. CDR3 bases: TGTGCCAGCAGTTACTCTGGACAGGGGGCGGTGAACACTGAAGCTTTCTTT. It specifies CASSYSGQGAVNTEAFF.

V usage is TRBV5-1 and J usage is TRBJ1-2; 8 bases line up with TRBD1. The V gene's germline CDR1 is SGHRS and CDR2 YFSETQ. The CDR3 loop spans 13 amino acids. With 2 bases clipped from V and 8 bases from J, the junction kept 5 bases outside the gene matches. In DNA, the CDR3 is TGCGCCAGCAGCTTTCAGGGGGCGCCCGGCTACACCTTC. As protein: CASSFQGAPGYTF. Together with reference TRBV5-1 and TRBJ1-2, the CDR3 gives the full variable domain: KAGVTQTPRYLIKTRGQQVTLSCSPISGHRSVSWYQQTPGQGLQFLFEYFSETQRNKGNFPGRFSGRQFSNSRSEMNVSTLELGDSALYLCASSFQGAPGYTFGSGTRLTVV.

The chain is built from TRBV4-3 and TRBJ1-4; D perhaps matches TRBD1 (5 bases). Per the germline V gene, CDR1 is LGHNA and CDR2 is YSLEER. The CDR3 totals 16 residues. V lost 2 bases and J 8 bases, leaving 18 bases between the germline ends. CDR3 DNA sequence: TGCGCCAGCAGCCAAACGCCTCGGGGGTTAGGGGAAAAACTGTTTTTT. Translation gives CASSQTPRGLGEKLFF.

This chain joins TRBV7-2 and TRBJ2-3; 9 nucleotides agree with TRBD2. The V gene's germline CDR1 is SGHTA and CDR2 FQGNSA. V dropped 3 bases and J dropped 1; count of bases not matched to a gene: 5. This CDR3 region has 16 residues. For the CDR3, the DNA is TGTGCCAGCAGCTTGGGACTAGCCCCACGCACAGATACGCAGTATTTT. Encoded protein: CASSLGLAPRTDTQYF.

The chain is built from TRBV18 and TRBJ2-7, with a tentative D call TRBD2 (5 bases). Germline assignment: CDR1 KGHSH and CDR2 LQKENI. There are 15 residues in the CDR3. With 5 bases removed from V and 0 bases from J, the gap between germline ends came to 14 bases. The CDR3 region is CASSKVEDSSYEQYF. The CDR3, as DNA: TGTGCCAGCTCAAAAGTGGAGGACTCCTCCTACGAGCAGTACTTC.

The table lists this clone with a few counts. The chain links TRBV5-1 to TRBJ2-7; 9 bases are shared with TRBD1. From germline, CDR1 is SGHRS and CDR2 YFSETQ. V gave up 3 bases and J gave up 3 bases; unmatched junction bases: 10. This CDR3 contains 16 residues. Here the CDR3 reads CASSWVSGQGHYEQYF. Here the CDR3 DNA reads TGCGCCAGCAGCTGGGTTTCGGGACAGGGTCACTACGAGCAGTACTTC.

The CDR3 spells CSTLVFSPETQYF. The CDR3 nucleotides are TGCAGCACCCTAGTATTTTCACCAGAGACCCAGTACTTC. V and J are TRBV29-1 and TRBJ2-5; D is uncertain. The CDR3 sequence is 13 residues long. Per germline, CDR1 SQVTM and CDR2 ANQGSEA. The V and J ends lost 8 bases and 4 bases respectively, with 17 bases between them.

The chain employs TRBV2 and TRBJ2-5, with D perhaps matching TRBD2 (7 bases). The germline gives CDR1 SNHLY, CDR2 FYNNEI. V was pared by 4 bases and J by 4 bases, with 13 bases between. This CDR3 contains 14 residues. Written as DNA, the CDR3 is TGTGCCAGCAGTGCGGGGGGCGCGAGAGAGACCCAGTACTTC. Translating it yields CASSAGGARETQYF.

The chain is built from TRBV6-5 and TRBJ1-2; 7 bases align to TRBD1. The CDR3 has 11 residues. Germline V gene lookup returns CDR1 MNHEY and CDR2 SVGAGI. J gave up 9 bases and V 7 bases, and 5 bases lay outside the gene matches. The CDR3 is CASTDRDRYTF. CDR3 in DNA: TGTGCCAGCACCGACAGGGACCGCTACACCTTC.

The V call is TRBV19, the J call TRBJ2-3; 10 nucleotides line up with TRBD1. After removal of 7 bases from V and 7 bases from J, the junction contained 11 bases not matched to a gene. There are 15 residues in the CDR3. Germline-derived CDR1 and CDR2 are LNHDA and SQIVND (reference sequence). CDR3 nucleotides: TGTGCCAGTAAACCAGGGGGACAGGGGAGATATACGCAGTATTTT. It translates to CASKPGGQGRYTQYF.

The CDR3 nucleotides read TGTGCCAGCAGTACCCGACAGGGGAACTATGGCTACACCTTC. It encodes CASSTRQGNYGYTF. This chain connects TRBV27 to TRBJ1-2, with 8 bases aligning to TRBD1. Per germline, CDR1 MNHEY and CDR2 SMNVEV (reference sequence). This CDR3 spans 14 amino acids. Germline trimming cut 5 bases from V and 2 bases from J; bases unmatched to any gene: 4.

As DNA, the CDR3 is TGTGCCAGCAGTTTATGGGGCTGGGGGACAGGGAATCCTGGGGCCAACGTCCTGACTTTC. It encodes CASSLWGWGTGNPGANVLTF. The chain carries TRBV27 and TRBJ2-6; 9 nucleotides line up with TRBD1. Per germline, CDR1 MNHEY and CDR2 SMNVEV (reference sequence). The CDR3 is 20 amino acids. Trimming at V came to 1 base and at J to 2 bases, leaving 12 bases not matched to a gene.

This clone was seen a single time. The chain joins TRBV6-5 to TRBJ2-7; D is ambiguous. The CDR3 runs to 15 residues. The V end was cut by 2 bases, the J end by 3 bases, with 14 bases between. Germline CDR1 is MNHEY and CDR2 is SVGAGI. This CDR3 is CASSYRSLAVYEQYF. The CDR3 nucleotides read TGTGCCAGCAGTTACAGGAGCTTGGCAGTCTACGAGCAGTACTTC.

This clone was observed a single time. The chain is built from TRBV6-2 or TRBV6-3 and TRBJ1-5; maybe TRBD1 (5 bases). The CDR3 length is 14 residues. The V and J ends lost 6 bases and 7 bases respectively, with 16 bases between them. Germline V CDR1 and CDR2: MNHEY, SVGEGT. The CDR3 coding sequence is TGTGCCAGCAGCCCGACCGGGGAGGGGCAGCCCCAGCATTTT. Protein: CASSPTGEGQPQHF.